This T cell receptor (beta chain) was identified in a study of PD-1 blockade in classical Hodgkin lymphoma. Trimming removed 5 bases from V and 5 bases from J; junction bases left unmatched: 7. CDR3 size: 14 residues. From germline, CDR1 is SGHRS and CDR2 YFSETQ. General observations from the study: Repertoires differed for reasons still undefined, possibly disease activity or prior therapy. Relapsed/refractory patients reportedly had lower baseline diversity than newly diagnosed patients. By C4D1, CD4+ diversity increased significantly, especially in complete responders.

Profiled with immunoSEQ multiplex PCR; TCRdb holds only in-frame clones, not every one. Here the sample spans 15,000 to 20,000 clones, 82% being singletons. Of note for this clone: Its antigen remains unidentified.

All the patients suffered relapse after autologous stem cell transplantation, and brentuximab vedotin exposure differed. The J gene is TRBJ2-1, the V gene TRBV5-1, with 7 bases matching TRBD2. This sample comprised peripheral blood mononuclear cells (PBMCs), obtained before the second cycle of nivolumab. The TCR comes from a human donor with classical Hodgkin lymphoma. The DNA for the CDR3 is TGCGCCAGCAGATCGAATCGGGGGGACAATGAGCAGTTCTTC. The encoded protein is CASRSNRGDNEQFF.